The 18 T cell receptor beta chains given below trace back to one sample, sequenced in a study of human T cells and chemical hapten exposure. TCRdb used MiXCR to reprocess the RACE reads, holding one entry per CDR3 protein. Among around 130,000 distinct CDR3 sequences, 10% to 15% were seen once, and the ten largest hold about 1.4%. Time point defined: patch test 2, 6 weeks after DPC sensitization. Treatment noted: therapeutic diphenylcyclopropenone sensitization with weekly scalp DPC. The sample was whole blood, taken in connection with sensitization to the hapten diphenylcyclopropenone (DPC). All receptors come from a woman aged 45-59 years with alopecia areata. Some clones in this sample may be carry-over from other donors' samples.

J is TRBJ2-7 and V is TRBV29-1; D possibly corresponds to TRBD1 (6 bases). V gave up 4 bases and J gave up 2 bases, with 9 bases separating them. The CDR3 loop spans 12 amino acids. Germline V gene data show CDR1 as SQVTM and CDR2 as ANQGSEA. CDR3 sequence reads: CSVVDSTYEQYF. Written as DNA, the CDR3 is TGCAGCGTTGTGGACAGTACCTACGAGCAGTACTTC.

Written as DNA, the CDR3 is TGCAGCGTTGCAGGGAACAATCAGCCCCAGCATTTT. It yields the protein CSVAGNNQPQHF. The chain combines TRBV29-1 with TRBJ1-5; D perhaps matches TRBD1 (5 bases). There are 12 residues in the CDR3. Germline V gene data show CDR1 as SQVTM and CDR2 as ANQGSEA. Trimming cost V 4 bases and J 3 bases, with 7 bases left between them.

At least ten counts were recorded for this clonotype. The chain carries TRBV20-1 and TRBJ2-5, with D perhaps TRBD1 (5 bases). V shed 6 bases and J shed 5 bases, with 22 bases lying between them. CDR1 and CDR2 (germline): DFQATT, SNEGSKA (reference sequence). The CDR3 is 15 residues long. The CDR3 reads CSAISLHRLGETQYF. In nucleotides, the CDR3 is TGCAGTGCCATCAGCCTCCACAGGCTAGGGGAGACCCAGTACTTC.

This clonotype was detected only a few times. V is TRBV11-2 and J is TRBJ2-1; D is possibly TRBD1 (6 bases). The CDR3 is made up of 14 amino acids. V was pared by 0 bases and J by 8 bases, with 11 bases between. CDR1 and CDR2 from the germline V gene are SGHAT and FQNNGV. The CDR3 DNA follows: TGTGCCAGCAGCTTAGATCTCAGGGGCTATGAGCAGTTCTTC. Encoded protein: CASSLDLRGYEQFF.

The gene calls are TRBV18 and TRBJ1-1; unclear D gene. Deletions cut 6 bases from V and 5 bases from J, with 10 bases between. The CDR3 sequence is 12 residues long. In germline, CDR1 is KGHSH, CDR2 LQKENI. CDR3 residues: CASSTVGTEAFF. CDR3 nucleotides: TGTGCCAGCTCCACCGTAGGGACTGAAGCTTTCTTT.

The chain joins TRBV19 to TRBJ2-1, with D perhaps matching TRBD1 or TRBD2 (6 bases each). Trimming shortened V by 5 bases and J by 8 bases, and 22 bases separated the two germline ends. The CDR3 loop spans 16 amino acids. CDR1 and CDR2 from the germline V gene are LNHDA and SQIVND (reference sequence). CDR3: CASSASWGALRDEQFF. Written as DNA, the CDR3 is TGTGCCAGTAGTGCATCATGGGGGGCCCTGAGGGATGAGCAGTTCTTC.

This clonotype was observed a few times. The chain is built from TRBV9 and TRBJ2-1; 8 bases map to TRBD2. The ends lost 0 bases at V and 6 bases at J; junction bases unmatched: 5. This CDR3 comprises 15 residues. Germline assignment: CDR1 SGDLS and CDR2 YYNGEE. CDR3 nucleotide sequence: TGTGCCAGCAGCGTAGGGTCTAGCGGGCCCAATGAGCAGTTCTTC. Its protein is CASSVGSSGPNEQFF.

This clonotype was picked up many times. The chain carries TRBV12-3 or TRBV12-4 and TRBJ2-6; D is unresolved. V was trimmed by 4 bases and J by 0 bases, leaving 10 bases between them. This CDR3 is 16 amino acids long. This chain's CDR3 is CASSSGRSSGANVLTF. CDR3 DNA sequence: TGTGCCAGCAGTTCAGGTCGGAGCTCTGGGGCCAACGTCCTGACTTTC.

This clonotype was counted a few times. The chain joins TRBV24-1 to TRBJ2-7, with D possibly TRBD1 on 5 matching bases. Trimming removed 10 bases at V and 0 bases at J, with 9 bases between. The CDR3 runs 12 residues. The germline CDR1 and CDR2 sequences are KGHDR and SFDVKD. The DNA for the CDR3 is TGTGCCACAGGGGAAAGCTCCTACGAGCAGTACTTC. It specifies CATGESSYEQYF.

This clonotype has at least ten counts. CDR3 sequence reads: CASSQDGTRREKLFF. The CDR3 nucleotides read TGTGCCAGCAGCCAAGACGGGACCAGAAGGGAAAAACTGTTTTTT. The gene calls are TRBV14 and TRBJ1-4, with TRBD1 as a possible D gene (5 bases). This CDR3 has 15 amino acids. CDR1 is SGHDN and CDR2 is FVKESK in the germline V gene. V was cut by 0 bases and J by 8 bases, with 13 bases left in between.

This clonotype has a count of ten or more. The chain recombines TRBV29-1 with TRBJ1-2; 7 bases map to TRBD1. The V segment lost 4 bases and the J segment 8 bases; nucleotides outside the gene matches: 10. The CDR3 runs 13 residues. Germline V lookup: CDR1 SQVTM, CDR2 ANQGSEA. The chain's CDR3 is CSVGVTGPGGYTF. Here the CDR3 DNA reads TGCAGCGTTGGGGTGACAGGGCCCGGAGGCTACACCTTC.

Notes on this clonotype: This clone may be a read error of a much larger clone one base away. The V gene is TRBV5-5, the J gene TRBJ2-3, with 8 nucleotides matching TRBD2. The CDR3 runs 15 residues. Germline V gene lookup returns CDR1 SGHKS and CDR2 YYEKEE (reference sequence). V lost 2 bases, J lost 2 bases, and 4 bases stayed unmatched. CDR3 DNA: TGTGCCAGCAGCTTAATAGCGGGACACACAGATACGCAGTATTTT. As protein: CASSLIAGHTDTQYF.

The gene calls are TRBV12-3 or TRBV12-4 and TRBJ2-2; D unclear. The CDR3 totals 13 residues. Trimming cost V 6 bases and J 1 base, with 6 bases left between them. The CDR3: CASRQLNTGELFF. CDR3 bases: TGTGCCAGCAGACAATTGAACACCGGGGAGCTGTTTTTT.

The chain couples TRBV27 to TRBJ2-3; no reliable D call. The germline CDR1 and CDR2 sequences are MNHEY and SMNVEV (reference sequence). Trimming removed 0 bases at V and 4 bases at J, with 8 bases between. The CDR3 extends over 14 amino acids. CDR3 residues: CASSLSIKADTQYF. The CDR3 DNA reads TGTGCCAGCAGTTTATCGATCAAGGCAGATACGCAGTATTTT.

A few counts support this clonotype. The chain joins TRBV5-1 to TRBJ2-1; possibly TRBD1 or TRBD2 for D (5 bases each). From germline, CDR1 is SGHRS and CDR2 YFSETQ. Trimming removed 4 bases from V and 9 bases from J, with 17 bases in between. The CDR3 has 14 residues. CDR3 nucleotides: TGCGCCAGCAGCGGGACCATTACTTCAAGTGAGCAGTTCTTC. Its protein is CASSGTITSSEQFF.

This sequence joins TRBV6-2 or TRBV6-3 and TRBJ1-6, with 10 bases fitting TRBD1. Germline CDR1 reads MNHEY; CDR2 reads SVGEGT. The CDR3 is 15 residues long. V lost 4 bases and J lost 9; bases outside the gene matches: 6. The CDR3 sequence is CASSFPGQGFSPLHF. CDR3 sequence (DNA): TGTGCCAGCAGTTTCCCGGGACAGGGGTTTTCACCCCTCCACTTT.

This clonotype was picked up many times. The chain combines TRBV12-3 or TRBV12-4 with TRBJ2-1, with 7 bases lining up with TRBD2. CDR3 length equals 16 residues. Losses at the gene ends were 4 bases for V and 2 bases for J; bases not matched to a gene: 8. In DNA, the CDR3 is TGTGCCAGCAGTTCCCTTACGGGAGGCGCCTACAATGAGCAGTTCTTC. Translated: CASSSLTGGAYNEQFF.

This clonotype was found many times. The rearrangement links TRBV6-5 to TRBJ2-6, with 8 positions matching TRBD1. J lost 4 bases, V lost 7 bases, and 12 bases had no gene match. Germline V CDR1 and CDR2: MNHEY, SVGAGI. This CDR3 is built from 17 residues. CDR3 sequence: CASTPTGARSGANVLTF. As DNA, the CDR3 is TGTGCCAGCACCCCGACAGGGGCACGGTCCGGGGCCAACGTCCTGACTTTC.